This T cell receptor (beta chain) was documented in a study of early stage breast cancer tumors. Study details: Most invasive tumors, about 70% of the 16, were ER+/PR+/HER2-. Whole-study results and caveats: Tumor and normal breast were distinguished via blood comparison in about 90% of the 16 patients. Compared with adjacent normal breast, tumors showed roughly 2.5-fold denser, more clonal T cells.

Notes on this clone: Its antigen remains unidentified.

The CDR3 length is 14 residues. The V end lost 1 base, the J end lost 2 bases, and 8 bases lay between the germline ends. Germline V CDR1 and CDR2: LGHNA, YSLEER. Clones were sequenced by immunoSEQ multiplex PCR, and TCRdb holds only the in-frame ones, with some missing. In the table there are tens of thousands of clones, about 74% of which are singletons. The sample comprised blood. The TCR sequence derives from a young adult with breast cancer. V gene TRBV4-3 combines with J gene TRBJ2-5; no reliable D call. The CDR3 bases are TGCGCCAGCAGCCAAGGTGGCGATCAAGAGACCCAGTACTTC. This translates into CASSQGGDQETQYF.